The 4 T cell receptor beta chains below were found in one sample sequenced in a study of blood T cell repertoires in COVID-19. Sequenced by immunoSEQ multiplex PCR; TCRdb stores in-frame clones only, minus some. The table lists 200,000 to 250,000 clones, 82% of them singletons. Sequencing used peripheral blood. These receptors were collected from a woman in her seventies with COVID-19, enrolled during active disease.

The chain is built from TRBV5-4 and TRBJ1-1, with D hard to call. Trimming removed 3 bases from V and 5 bases from J, with 8 bases in between. Germline CDR1 reads SGHNT; CDR2 reads YYREEE (reference sequence). The CDR3 is 12 residues long. The CDR3 spells CASSSTSTEAFF. CDR3 coding DNA: TGTGCCAGCAGCTCTACTTCTACTGAAGCTTTCTTT.

In this sample, this clone turned up once. The chain joins TRBV28 to TRBJ1-2, with 9 bases matching TRBD1. The CDR3 has 16 amino acids. V shed 2 bases, J shed 7 bases, and the junction held 11 bases outside the gene matches. Germline loops: CDR1 MDHEN, CDR2 SYDVKM. CDR3 region: CASSLSATGGGSGYTF. In DNA, the CDR3 is TGTGCCAGCAGTTTAAGCGCCACAGGGGGCGGGAGTGGCTACACCTTC.

CDR3 amino acids: CASSQLYRGYTQYF. CDR3 nucleotide sequence: TGTGCCAGTAGCCAGCTTTACAGGGGTTATACGCAGTATTTT. The chain has TRBV19 and TRBJ2-3; 7 bases are a match to TRBD1. Germline assignment: CDR1 LNHDA and CDR2 SQIVND (reference sequence). The CDR3 sequence is 14 residues long. Trimming cost V 6 bases and J 7 bases; bases outside gene matches: 10.

This sequence joins TRBV5-6 and TRBJ2-7, with 9 nucleotides matching TRBD1. CDR3 length: 19 residues. V gave up 4 bases and J gave up 0 bases; unmatched junction bases: 17. Looked up from germline, CDR1 is SGHDT and CDR2 is YYEEEE. The CDR3 nucleotides are TGTGCCAGCAGCGCGTACCGGGACAGGGTAGACCCAGTCTCCTACGAGCAGTACTTC. Encoded protein: CASSAYRDRVDPVSYEQYF. Together with reference TRBV5-6 and TRBJ2-7, the CDR3 gives the full variable domain: DAGVTQSPTHLIKTRGQQVTLRCSPKSGHDTVSWYQQALGQGPQFIFQYYEEEERQRGNFPDRFSGHQFPNYSSELNVNALLLGDSALYLCASSAYRDRVDPVSYEQYFGPGTRLTVT.